Below, 23 T cell receptor beta chains from the same sample are listed, as sequenced in a study of shared clonotypes between healthy human individuals. Produced via immunoSEQ multiplex PCR; TCRdb's table is partial and in-frame only. There are about 450,000 clones in the sample; around three quarters occur only once, and approximately 12% lies in the top ten. Sample: PBMCs. The receptors come from a woman aged 40 to 55 in good health. Some clones in this sample may be carry-over from other donors' samples.

The V and J genes are TRBV5-1 and TRBJ2-1; 7 bases map to TRBD2. The V gene end was trimmed by 7 bases and the J gene end by 3 bases; junction bases not matched to a gene: 7. Germline loops: CDR1 SGHRS, CDR2 YFSETQ. The CDR3 runs 14 residues. The CDR3 DNA sequence: TGCGCCAGCGAGTCGGGAGGCGGCTACAATGAGCAGTTCTTC. This translates into CASESGGGYNEQFF.

The genes are TRBV5-6 and TRBJ2-4; D perhaps matches TRBD1 (6 bases). Germline-derived CDR1 and CDR2 are SGHDT and YYEEEE. This CDR3 comprises 13 residues. V lost 3 bases and J lost 7, with 11 bases in between. Here the CDR3 DNA reads TGTGCCAGCAGCTACAGGGTACGGAACATTCAGTACTTC. Its translation: CASSYRVRNIQYF. The complete variable domain, with remaining parts taken from reference TRBV5-6 and TRBJ2-4, reads DAGVTQSPTHLIKTRGQQVTLRCSPKSGHDTVSWYQQALGQGPQFIFQYYEEEERQRGNFPDRFSGHQFPNYSSELNVNALLLGDSALYLCASSYRVRNIQYFGAGTRLSVL.

This clone was recorded once. The chain combines TRBV29-1 with TRBJ1-4; D is undetermined. Per germline, CDR1 SQVTM and CDR2 ANQGSEA. V gave up 5 bases and J gave up 8 bases, with 24 bases separating them. The CDR3 spans 16 residues. CDR3 in DNA: TGCAGCGTTACCACCCCTCACGCGGGTATGGGGGAAAAACTGTTTTTT. It encodes CSVTTPHAGMGEKLFF.

The chain recombines TRBV27 with TRBJ2-3, with 9 bases aligning to TRBD2. The germline V gene encodes CDR1 MNHEY and CDR2 SMNVEV (reference sequence). Trimming cost V 8 bases and J 2 bases; bases outside gene matches: 5. This CDR3 is built from 14 residues. The CDR3 spells CASWSGRYTDTQYF. CDR3 in DNA: TGTGCCAGCTGGAGCGGGAGGTACACAGATACGCAGTATTTT.

Concerning this clone: One junction end does not reproduce the germline sequence, and a read error may be involved. V usage is TRBV6-1 and J usage is TRBJ2-2; 8 bases map to TRBD2. Germline CDR1 and CDR2: MNHNS and SASEGT. The CDR3 spans 14 residues. The CDR3 DNA follows: TGTTCCAGCAGGGGACTAGTAAACACCGGGGAGCTGTTTTTT. Translating it yields CSSRGLVNTGELFF.

The V call is TRBV6-6, the J call TRBJ2-5; TRBD2 might be the D (5 bases). The germline V and J ends were trimmed by 2 bases and 5 bases, with 9 bases remaining between them. Looked up from germline, CDR1 is MNHNY and CDR2 is SVGAGI (reference sequence). This CDR3 contains 13 residues. CDR3 bases: TGTGCCAGCAGTTACGGAGGTTTGGAGACCCAGTACTTC. This encodes CASSYGGLETQYF.

The V call is TRBV5-1, the J call TRBJ2-1, with 12 bases identical to TRBD2. CDR1 and CDR2 from the germline V gene are SGHRS and YFSETQ. The CDR3 has 17 residues. Trimming removed 3 bases from V and 3 bases from J; junction bases left unmatched: 7. The CDR3 is CASSSRTSGTVYNEQFF. The CDR3, as DNA: TGCGCCAGCAGCTCTAGGACTAGCGGGACTGTCTACAATGAGCAGTTCTTC.

Concerning this clone: The same CDR3 is also encoded by other DNA sequences in this sample. The CDR3 coding sequence is TGTGCCAGCAGCTTCCTAGCGGGAGGGTACAATGAGCAGTTCTTC. This gives the protein CASSFLAGGYNEQFF. V is TRBV11-2 and J is TRBJ2-1; TRBD2 matches at 12 bases. The ends lost 3 bases at V and 4 bases at J; junction bases unmatched: 1. This CDR3 contains 15 residues. Germline V CDR1 and CDR2: SGHAT, FQNNGV.

This clone was counted between two and nine times. The chain employs TRBV2 and TRBJ1-1; no clear D gene. Germline-derived CDR1 and CDR2 are SNHLY and FYNNEI. The CDR3 extends over 12 amino acids. V lost 6 bases and J lost 0, with 5 bases in between. The CDR3, as DNA: TGTGCCAGCAGGCTCATGAACACTGAAGCTTTCTTT. Its translation is CASRLMNTEAFF.

The chain employs TRBV11-2 and TRBJ2-1; 8 bases map to TRBD1. With 4 bases clipped from V and 7 bases from J, the junction kept 9 bases outside the gene matches. Germline V gene sequence: CDR1 SGHAT, CDR2 FQNNGV. This CDR3 has 15 amino acids. For the CDR3, the DNA is TGTGCCAGCAGCTGGCGCCAGGGGGCCTCGAATGAGCAGTTCTTC. The encoded protein is CASSWRQGASNEQFF.

There are a few counts of this clone. In DNA, the CDR3 is TGTGCCAGCGCCGGGACAGGGGTATGGAATGAGCAGTTCTTC. Translation gives CASAGTGVWNEQFF. This chain links TRBV28 with TRBJ2-1; 10 bases are a match to TRBD1. The junction had 8 bases not matched to a gene; V was cut back by 8 bases and J by 7 bases. CDR1 and CDR2 (germline): MDHEN, SYDVKM. The CDR3 has 14 amino acids.

Only one count was recorded for this clone. The CDR3 reads CASSFDHSSYEQYF. In nucleotides, the CDR3 is TGTGCCAGCAGCTTCGACCATAGCTCCTACGAGCAGTACTTC. The chain employs TRBV7-2 and TRBJ2-7; D unresolved. The V gene lost 3 bases and the J gene lost 0 bases, with 9 bases spanning the gap. The CDR3 is made up of 14 amino acids. Germline CDR1 SGHTA, CDR2 FQGNSA.

The chain recombines TRBV30 with TRBJ1-1; 8 bases line up with TRBD1. Germline-derived CDR1 and CDR2 are GTSNPN and SVGIG (reference sequence). This CDR3 is built from 13 residues. The CDR3 region has the DNA TGTGCTTCCCAAACAGGGGGATACACTGAAGCTTTCTTT. This sequence encodes CASQTGGYTEAFF.

The chain uses TRBV30 and TRBJ1-2; D remains unclear. The CDR3 extends over 14 amino acids. Trimming took 3 bases from V and 3 from J, leaving 14 bases between them. Germline assignment: CDR1 GTSNPN and CDR2 SVGIG (reference sequence). The CDR3 DNA reads TGTGCCTGGAGCGGACCGGGGAACCACTATGGCTACACCTTC. Residues: CAWSGPGNHYGYTF.

V is TRBV15 and J is TRBJ1-1; a possible D gene is TRBD1 (5 bases). This CDR3 contains 15 residues. Trimming removed 0 bases from V and 6 bases from J, with 14 bases in between. Germline loops: CDR1 LNHNV, CDR2 YYDKDF (reference sequence). CDR3 residues: CATSRDRAGSPEAFF. DNA of the CDR3: TGTGCCACCAGCAGAGATAGGGCAGGGTCCCCTGAAGCTTTCTTT.

This clone was observed at least ten times. V gene TRBV6-6 combines with J gene TRBJ2-7; 8 positions agree with TRBD1. After removal of 5 bases from V and 5 bases from J, the junction contained 8 bases not matched to a gene. This CDR3 is built from 14 residues. Germline CDR1 reads MNHNY; CDR2 reads SVGAGI (reference sequence). The CDR3 is CASSAQGGMDEQYF. The CDR3 coding sequence is TGTGCCAGCAGTGCACAGGGGGGTATGGACGAGCAGTACTTC.

This clone was observed a handful of times. V and J are TRBV2 and TRBJ2-1, with TRBD1 matching 11 bases. The CDR3 runs to 16 residues. Germline CDR1 and CDR2: SNHLY and FYNNEI. V lost 1 base, J lost 7 bases, and 6 bases stayed unmatched. For the CDR3, the DNA is TGTGCCAGCAGTGAAGTTATGGGACAGGGGGAGAATGAGCAGTTCTTC. Translating it yields CASSEVMGQGENEQFF.

The gene calls are TRBV5-5 and TRBJ2-7, with TRBD1 identical over 7 bases. The CDR3 sequence is 14 residues long. Germline lookup yields CDR1 SGHKS and CDR2 YYEKEE (reference sequence). V lost 4 bases to trimming and J lost 4 bases; unmatched junction nucleotides: 8. The CDR3 DNA reads TGTGCCAGCAGCCCCGACAGGGAATTTTACGAGCAGTACTTC. It codes for CASSPDREFYEQYF.

The count of this clone is one. This chain connects TRBV7-3 to TRBJ1-1; D is unclear. The ends were cut back, 1 base at V and 3 bases at J, with 0 bases in the middle. Germline V lookup: CDR1 SGHTA, CDR2 FQGTGA. The CDR3 has 11 amino acids. The CDR3 coding sequence is TGTGCCAGCAGCTTAAACACTGAAGCTTTCTTT. The encoded protein is CASSLNTEAFF.

This clone showed up just a few times. V gene TRBV10-3 combines with J gene TRBJ2-1; 11 bases fit TRBD2. The V gene's germline CDR1 is ENHRY and CDR2 SYGVKD. The CDR3 totals 18 residues. J lost 6 bases, V lost 3 bases, and 13 bases had no gene match. This chain's CDR3 is CAISDPRLAGRALNEQFF. The CDR3, as DNA: TGTGCCATCAGTGACCCTAGACTAGCGGGACGGGCGCTCAATGAGCAGTTCTTC.

In its sample, this clone was seen a few times. The rearrangement uses TRBV6-4 and TRBJ2-1, with D uncertain. Deletions cut 3 bases from V and 11 bases from J, with 20 bases between. This CDR3 is built from 15 residues. The germline gives CDR1 MRHNA, CDR2 SNTAGT. For the CDR3, the DNA is TGTGCCAGCAGTGAAACCCGTGACCCGCCCCAGAAGCAGTTCTTC. This sequence encodes CASSETRDPPQKQFF.

This clone was counted between two and nine times. The CDR3 is CAWGRTVTNEKLFF. The DNA of the CDR3 is TGTGCCTGGGGAAGGACAGTAACTAATGAAAAACTGTTTTTT. The chain joins TRBV30 to TRBJ1-4, with a possible D match to TRBD1 (6 bases). Trimming took 5 bases from V and 1 from J, leaving 11 bases between them. CDR3 length: 14 amino acids. CDR1 and CDR2 (germline): GTSNPN, SVGIG (reference sequence).

This clone was recorded many times. The chain carries TRBV6-1 and TRBJ2-7; no firm D call. The CDR3 length is 15 residues. The ends were cut back, 1 base at V and 0 bases at J, with 10 bases in the middle. Germline V gives CDR1 MNHNS, CDR2 SASEGT. CDR3 sequence: CASSEEGISSYEQYF. The CDR3 coding sequence is TGTGCCAGCAGTGAAGAGGGCATTTCCTCCTACGAGCAGTACTTC.